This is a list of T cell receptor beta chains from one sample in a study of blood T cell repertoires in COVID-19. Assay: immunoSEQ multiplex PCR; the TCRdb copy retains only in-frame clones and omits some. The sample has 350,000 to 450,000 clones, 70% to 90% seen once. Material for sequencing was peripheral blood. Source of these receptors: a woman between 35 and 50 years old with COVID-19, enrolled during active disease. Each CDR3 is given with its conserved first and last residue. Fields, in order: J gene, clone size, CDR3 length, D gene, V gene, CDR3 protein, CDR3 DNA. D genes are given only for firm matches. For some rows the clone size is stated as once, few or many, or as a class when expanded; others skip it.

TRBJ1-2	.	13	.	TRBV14	CASSPWTAYGYTF	TGTGCCAGCAGCCCCTGGACAGCCTATGGCTACACCTTC
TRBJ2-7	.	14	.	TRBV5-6	CASSFSLADYEQYF	TGTGCCAGCAGCTTCTCACTAGCAGATTACGAGCAGTACTTC
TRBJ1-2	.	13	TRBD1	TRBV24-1	CATSRTGNYGYTF	TGTGCCACCTCCCGGACAGGGAACTATGGCTACACCTTC
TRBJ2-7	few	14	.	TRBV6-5	CASSYSRVSDEQYF	TGTGCCAGCAGTTACTCGAGGGTCAGCGACGAGCAGTACTTC
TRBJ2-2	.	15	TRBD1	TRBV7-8	CASSLADRKTGELFF	TGTGCCAGCAGCTTAGCGGACAGGAAAACCGGGGAGCTGTTTTTT
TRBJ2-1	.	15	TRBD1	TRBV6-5	CASRLDRGGNNEQFF	TGTGCCAGCAGACTAGACAGGGGTGGTAACAATGAGCAGTTCTTC
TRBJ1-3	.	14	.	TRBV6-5	CASSQRQSGNTIYF	TGTGCCAGCAGCCAAAGACAGTCTGGAAACACCATATATTTT
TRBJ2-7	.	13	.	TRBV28	CATQRHSTYEQYF	TGTGCCACCCAAAGGCACAGTACCTACGAGCAGTACTTC
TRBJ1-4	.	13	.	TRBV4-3	CASSQDRGEKLFF	TGCGCCAGCAGCCAAGATCGGGGTGAAAAACTGTTTTTT
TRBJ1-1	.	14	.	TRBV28	CASSSPNLNTEAFF	TGTGCCAGCAGTTCGCCCAACTTGAACACTGAAGCTTTCTTT
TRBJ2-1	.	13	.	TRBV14	CASSHSIYYEQFF	TGTGCCAGCAGCCATTCAATCTACTATGAGCAGTTCTTC
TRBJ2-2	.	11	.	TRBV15	CASSRGGELFF	TGTGCCTCAAGCCGGGGCGGGGAGCTGTTTTTT
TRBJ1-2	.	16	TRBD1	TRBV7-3	CASSPAGTGGLSGYTF	TGTGCCAGCAGCCCCGCCGGGACAGGGGGTTTGAGTGGCTACACCTTC
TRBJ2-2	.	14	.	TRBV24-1	CATSDLRDTGELFF	TGTGCCACCAGTGATTTGCGGGACACCGGGGAGCTGTTTTTT
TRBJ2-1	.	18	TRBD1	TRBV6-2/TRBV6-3	CASSGQGALALAYNEQFF	TGTGCCAGCAGTGGACAGGGGGCCCTAGCGTTAGCCTACAATGAGCAGTTCTTC
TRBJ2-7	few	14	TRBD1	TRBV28	CASSPGQGAREQYF	TGTGCCAGCAGTCCGGGACAGGGGGCGCGGGAGCAGTACTTC
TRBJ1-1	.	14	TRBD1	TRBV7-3	CASSLQGDRTEAFF	TGTGCCAGCAGCCTTCAGGGGGATAGGACTGAAGCTTTCTTT
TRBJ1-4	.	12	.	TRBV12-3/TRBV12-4	CASSFGPGRIEF	TGTGCCAGCAGTTTCGGTCCGGGGAGGATTGAGTTT
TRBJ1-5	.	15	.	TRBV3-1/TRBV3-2	CASSQDKGDVQPQHF	TGTGCCAGCAGCCAGGATAAAGGAGATGTTCAGCCCCAGCATTTT
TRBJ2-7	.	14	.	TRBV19	CASSKRGRGYEQYF	TGTGCCAGTAGTAAACGGGGCAGGGGTTACGAGCAGTACTTC
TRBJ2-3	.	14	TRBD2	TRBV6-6	CASILGGSKDTQYF	TGTGCCAGCATACTCGGGGGGAGTAAGGATACGCAGTATTTT
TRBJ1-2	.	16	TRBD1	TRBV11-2	CASSSLGGTGGHGYTF	TGTGCCAGCAGCTCCCTCGGAGGGACAGGGGGCCATGGCTACACCTTC
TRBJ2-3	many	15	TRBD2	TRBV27	CASSLRAGATDTQYF	TGTGCCAGCAGCCTGAGGGCGGGAGCAACAGATACGCAGTATTTT
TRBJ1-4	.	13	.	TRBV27	CASKAGANEKLFF	TGTGCCAGCAAGGCGGGCGCCAATGAAAAACTGTTTTTT
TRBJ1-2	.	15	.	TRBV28	CASSLPGDVNYGYTF	TGTGCCAGCAGTTTACCCGGGGATGTCAACTATGGCTACACCTTC
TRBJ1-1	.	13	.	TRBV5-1	CASKQAVGTEAFF	TGCGCCAGCAAGCAGGCAGTGGGCACTGAAGCTTTCTTT
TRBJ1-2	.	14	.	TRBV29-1	CSVDPRDTHYGYTF	TGCAGCGTTGACCCCCGGGACACTCACTATGGCTACACCTTC
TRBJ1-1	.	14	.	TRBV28	CASILGGGTTEAFF	TGTGCCAGCATCCTCGGGGGGGGGACCACTGAAGCTTTCTTT
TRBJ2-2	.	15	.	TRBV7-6	CASSSGLLNTGELFF	TGTGCCAGCAGCTCAGGACTGCTGAACACCGGGGAGCTGTTTTTT
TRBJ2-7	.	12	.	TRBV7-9	CASSGQAYEQYF	TGTGCCAGCAGCGGACAAGCCTACGAGCAGTACTTC
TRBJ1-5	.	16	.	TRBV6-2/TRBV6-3	CASSYSGGVSNQPQHF	TGTGCCAGCAGTTACTCGGGAGGGGTCAGCAATCAGCCCCAGCATTTT
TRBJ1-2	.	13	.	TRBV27	CASSFHRYYGYTF	TGTGCCAGCAGTTTCCACAGGTACTATGGCTACACCTTC
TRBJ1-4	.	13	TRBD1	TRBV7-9	CAGGQGRDEKLFF	TGTGCCGGTGGACAGGGTCGGGACGAAAAACTGTTTTTT
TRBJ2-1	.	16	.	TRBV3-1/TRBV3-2	CASSRTLAPFYNEQFF	TGTGCCAGCAGCCGCACATTAGCACCTTTCTACAATGAGCAGTTCTTC
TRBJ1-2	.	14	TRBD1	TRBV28	CASKSPGGNYGYTF	TGTGCCAGCAAATCTCCAGGGGGCAACTATGGCTACACCTTC
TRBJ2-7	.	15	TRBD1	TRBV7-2	CASSLAGTAVYEQYF	TGTGCCAGCAGCTTAGCTGGGACAGCGGTCTACGAGCAGTACTTC
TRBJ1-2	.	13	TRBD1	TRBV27	CATSQGRGQGYTF	TGTGCCACCTCCCAGGGAAGGGGGCAAGGCTACACCTTC
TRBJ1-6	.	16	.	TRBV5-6	CASSPEGSSYNSPLHF	TGTGCCAGCAGCCCGGAGGGGAGCTCCTATAATTCACCCCTCCACTTT
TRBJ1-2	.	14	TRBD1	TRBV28	CASSLTGSYYGYTF	TGTGCCAGCAGTTTGACAGGGAGTTACTATGGCTACACCTTC
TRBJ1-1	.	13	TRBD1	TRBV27	CASSLSGQPEAFF	TGTGCCAGCAGTTTATCGGGACAGCCTGAAGCTTTCTTT
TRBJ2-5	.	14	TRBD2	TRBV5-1	CASSPGGAEETQYF	TGCGCCAGCAGCCCCGGGGGGGCAGAAGAGACCCAGTACTTC
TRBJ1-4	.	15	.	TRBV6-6	CASSSTTGGSEKLFF	TGTGCCAGCAGTTCAACTACGGGGGGTAGTGAAAAACTGTTTTTT
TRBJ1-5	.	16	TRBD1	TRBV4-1	CASSGTGGGFNQPQHF	TGCGCCAGCAGCGGGACAGGGGGAGGTTTTAATCAGCCCCAGCATTTT
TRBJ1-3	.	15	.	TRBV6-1	CASSEGLRVGNTIYF	TGTGCCAGCAGTGAAGGGTTGAGGGTCGGAAACACCATATATTTT
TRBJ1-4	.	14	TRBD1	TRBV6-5	CASSSTGGLEKLFF	TGTGCCAGCAGTTCGACAGGGGGATTGGAAAAACTGTTTTTT
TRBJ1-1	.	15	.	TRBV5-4	CASSTYRTVNTEAFF	TGTGCCAGCAGCACTTACCGAACCGTCAACACTGAAGCTTTCTTT
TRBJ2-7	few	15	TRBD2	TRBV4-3	CASSQTGLADYEQYF	TGCGCCAGCAGCCAGACGGGACTAGCGGATTACGAGCAGTACTTC
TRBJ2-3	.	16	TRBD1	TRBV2	CASSEVGTGVTDTQYF	TGTGCCAGCAGTGAAGTGGGGACAGGGGTCACAGATACGCAGTATTTT
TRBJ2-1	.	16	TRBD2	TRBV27	CASSLWVAGGYNEQFF	TGTGCCAGCAGTTTATGGGTAGCGGGAGGGTACAATGAGCAGTTCTTC
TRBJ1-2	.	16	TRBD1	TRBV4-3	CASSQAGTGGHYGYTF	TGCGCCAGCAGCCAAGCAGGGACAGGGGGGCATTATGGCTACACCTTC
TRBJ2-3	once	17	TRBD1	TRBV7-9	CASSLPTGTGAGDTQYF	TGTGCCAGCAGCTTACCTACCGGGACAGGGGCAGGAGATACGCAGTATTTT